The source of this T cell receptor (beta chain) is a study of shared clonotypes between healthy human individuals. Regarding the study as a whole: Only a few donors were included, so the genetic and exposure-history diversity represented was limited.

V was pared by 6 bases and J by 3 bases, with 1 base of the junction left unmatched. This CDR3 has 14 residues. The germline gives CDR1 MNHEY, CDR2 SMNVEV (reference sequence). Comment on this clone: The antigen is not known.

Using immunoSEQ multiplex PCR, the repertoire was profiled, and TCRdb retains in-frame clones only, with some absent. The table records some 1 million clones, approximately 72% of them present only once. The specimen was memory CD4+ T cells sorted from blood. Subset indicated: CD45RA-negative fraction. The sequence was collected from a man aged 18 to 30 in good health. The genes are TRBV27 and TRBJ2-3; 12 positions agree with TRBD2. Written as DNA, the CDR3 is TGTGCCAGCAGCGGACTAGCGGGGACAGATACGCAGTATTTT. It yields the protein CASSGLAGTDTQYF.